This T cell receptor (beta chain) was found in a study of T-cell memory formation after mild COVID-19. Overall study context: Clusters of TCRs were largely donor specific.

TCRdb reanalysed the 5' RACE reads using MiXCR and keeps one entry per CDR3 protein. The profile shows 390,000 or so distinct CDR3 sequences, about 16% of them singletons. The CDR3 contains 15 residues. The V gene's germline CDR1 is MNHNS and CDR2 SASEGT. V was clipped by 0 bases and J by 5 bases, with 10 bases between them. Material: PBMCs or a T cell subset sorted from them (not recorded which). The sequence came from a young man who had mild COVID-19 (a few samples of this study predate the infection). Cell type and time point are not known. The chain employs TRBV6-1 and TRBJ1-4; D remains unclear. The CDR3 nucleotides read TGTGCCAGCAGTGAAGCGGACGGCCGGAATGAAAAACTGTTTTTT. Residues: CASSEADGRNEKLFF.